The clone carrying this TCR beta chain was recorded many times. The target antigen is unknown. Trimming removed 3 bases at V and 5 bases at J, with 14 bases between. CDR3 length equals 15 residues. This sample was taken from a study of response to subunit inactivated influenza vaccine. Findings of the study overall: With each seasonal influenza vaccination, the authors suggested, few new T cells are recruited.

TCRdb reprocessed the RT-PCR reads with MiXCR, giving one entry per CDR3 protein. Of around 520,000 distinct CDR3 sequences detected, 12% appear once; the ten largest clones hold about 10%. This sequence joins TRBV12-3 or TRBV12-4 and TRBJ1-5; D possibly corresponds to TRBD1 (6 bases). This sample comprised PBMCs from blood, obtained on the day of vaccination. The TCR comes from a man aged 50 or older who received an inactivated influenza vaccine. The DNA of the CDR3 is TGTGCCAGCAGTTTTGAGAGGGGGAGCTATCAGCCCCAGCATTTT. Protein: CASSFERGSYQPQHF.